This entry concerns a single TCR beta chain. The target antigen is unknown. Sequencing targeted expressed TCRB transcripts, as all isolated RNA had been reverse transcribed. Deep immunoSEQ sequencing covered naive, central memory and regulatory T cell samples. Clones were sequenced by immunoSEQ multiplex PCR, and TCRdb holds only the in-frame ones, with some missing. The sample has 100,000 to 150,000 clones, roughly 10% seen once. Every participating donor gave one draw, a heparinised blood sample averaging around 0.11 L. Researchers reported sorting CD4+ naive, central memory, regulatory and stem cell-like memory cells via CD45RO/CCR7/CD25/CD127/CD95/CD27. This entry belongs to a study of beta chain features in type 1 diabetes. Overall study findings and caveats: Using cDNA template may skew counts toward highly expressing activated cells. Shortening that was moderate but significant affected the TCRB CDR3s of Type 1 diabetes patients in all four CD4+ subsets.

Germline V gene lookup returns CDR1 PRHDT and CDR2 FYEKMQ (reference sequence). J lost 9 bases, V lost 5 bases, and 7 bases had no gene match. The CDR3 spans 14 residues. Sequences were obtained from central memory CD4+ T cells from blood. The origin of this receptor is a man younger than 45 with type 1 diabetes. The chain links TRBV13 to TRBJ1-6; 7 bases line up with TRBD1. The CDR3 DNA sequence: TGTGCCAGCAGCCCGAGACAGGGAAGTTCACCCCTCCACTTT. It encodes CASSPRQGSSPLHF.